This TCR beta chain comes out of a study of cytomegalovirus exposure and HLA in healthy donors. This table comes from immunoSEQ multiplex PCR, and its TCRdb copy is limited to in-frame clones, with some not included. Of approximately 170,000 clones in the sample, roughly nine tenths were seen once. V lost 7 bases and J lost 6; bases outside the gene matches: 9. This CDR3 is 14 amino acids long. CDR1 is MNHEY and CDR2 is SVGAGI in the germline V gene. Source material: PBMCs. This clonotype originated in a woman aged 18-35 years in good health and CMV-seropositive. This sequence joins TRBV6-5 and TRBJ2-1; 7 bases fit TRBD1. In DNA, the CDR3 is TGTGCCAGCAAGGGGGCCAACCTTGGCAATGAGCAGTTCTTC. This translates into CASKGANLGNEQFF.